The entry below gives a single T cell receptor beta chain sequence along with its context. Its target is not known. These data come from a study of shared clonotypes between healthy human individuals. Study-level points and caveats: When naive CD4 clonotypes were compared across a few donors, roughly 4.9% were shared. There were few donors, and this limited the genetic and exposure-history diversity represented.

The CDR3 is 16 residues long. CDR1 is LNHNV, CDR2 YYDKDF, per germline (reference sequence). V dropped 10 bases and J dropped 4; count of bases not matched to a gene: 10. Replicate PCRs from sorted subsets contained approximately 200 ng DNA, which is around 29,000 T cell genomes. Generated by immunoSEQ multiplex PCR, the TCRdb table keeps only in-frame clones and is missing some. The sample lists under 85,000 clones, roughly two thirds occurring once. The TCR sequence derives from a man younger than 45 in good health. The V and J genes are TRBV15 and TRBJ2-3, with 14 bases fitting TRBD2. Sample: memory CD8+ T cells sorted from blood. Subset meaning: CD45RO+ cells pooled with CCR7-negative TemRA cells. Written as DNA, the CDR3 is TGTGCCAACAACCCGGGACTAGCGGGAGTGGCAGATACGCAGTATTTT. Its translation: CANNPGLAGVADTQYF.